Following are 3 T cell receptor beta chains from one sample sequenced in a study of blood T cell repertoires in COVID-19. Measured with immunoSEQ multiplex PCR; TCRdb has only the in-frame clones, and not every one. In the table there are roughly 300,000 clones, roughly nine tenths of which are singletons. Sequencing was done on a sample of peripheral blood. These receptors all come from a young woman with COVID-19, enrolled during active disease.

The chain couples TRBV2 to TRBJ2-2, with TRBD1 matching 8 bases. The V gene's germline CDR1 is SNHLY and CDR2 FYNNEI. The J segment lost 4 bases and the V segment lost 8 bases, leaving 3 bases of the junction unmatched. The CDR3 runs 13 residues. In DNA, the CDR3 is TGTGCCAGCGATACAGGGGGCACCGGGGAGCTGTTTTTT. This encodes CASDTGGTGELFF.

The chain combines TRBV6-5 with TRBJ2-2; D is uncertain. V lost 6 bases to trimming and J lost 8 bases, with 13 bases between them. This CDR3 contains 13 residues. Germline CDR1 MNHEY, CDR2 SVGAGI. The CDR3 sequence: CASRSLQVGELFF. CDR3 in DNA: TGTGCCAGCAGATCCCTCCAGGTTGGGGAGCTGTTTTTT.

V is TRBV30 and J is TRBJ2-5, with 12 bases identical to TRBD2. V lost 7 bases to trimming and J lost 4 bases; unmatched junction nucleotides: 7. Germline V gene sequence: CDR1 GTSNPN, CDR2 SVGIG (reference sequence). There are 14 residues in the CDR3. The CDR3, as DNA: TGTGCCTCGCTGACTAGCGGGGGACGAGAGACCCAGTACTTC. Translation: CASLTSGGRETQYF.